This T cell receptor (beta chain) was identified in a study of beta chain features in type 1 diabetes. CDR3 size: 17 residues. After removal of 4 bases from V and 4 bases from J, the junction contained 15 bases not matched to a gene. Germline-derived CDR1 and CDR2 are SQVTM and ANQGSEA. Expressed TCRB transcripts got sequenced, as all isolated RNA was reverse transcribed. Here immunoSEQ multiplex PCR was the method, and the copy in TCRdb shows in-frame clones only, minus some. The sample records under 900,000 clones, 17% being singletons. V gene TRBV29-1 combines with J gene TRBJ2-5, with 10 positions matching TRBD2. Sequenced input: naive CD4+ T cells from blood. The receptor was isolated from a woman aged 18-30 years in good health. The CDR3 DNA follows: TGCAGCGTTGCTAGCGGGAGCTTTCAACTGGCCGGAGAGACCCAGTACTTC. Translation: CSVASGSFQLAGETQYF.